This T cell receptor (beta chain) derives from a study of B cell selection in AIRE deficiency. Assay: immunoSEQ multiplex PCR; the TCRdb copy retains only in-frame clones and omits some. This table has 20,000 to 30,000 clones, approximately 96% appearing once. CDR1 and CDR2 (germline): SGHRS, YFSETQ. Trimming left V 3 bases short and J 1 base short, with 7 bases between. There are 14 residues in the CDR3. Conventional CD4 T cells were sorted as CD4+CD127+ cells. Sequencing was performed on conventional CD4+ T cells sorted from PBMCs. The chain uses TRBV5-1 and TRBJ2-2, with D perhaps TRBD2 (6 bases). The TCR was taken from a human donor with AIRE deficiency. The CDR3 loop is CASSSAGNTGELFF. The CDR3 DNA follows: TGCGCCAGCAGCTCAGCGGGGAACACCGGGGAGCTGTTTTTT.